Below, 2 T cell receptor beta chains from the same sample are listed, as sequenced in a study of blood T cell repertoires in COVID-19. Sequenced by immunoSEQ multiplex PCR; TCRdb stores in-frame clones only, minus some. In the table there are over 150,000 clones, roughly 79% of which are singletons. The sequenced material came from peripheral blood. The receptors were sampled from a woman aged 70 to 79 with acute or convalescent COVID-19.

A single count supports this clone. The chain links TRBV5-1 to TRBJ2-1; no definite D call. Germline V gives CDR1 SGHRS, CDR2 YFSETQ. V lost 4 bases and J lost 7, with 18 bases in between. The CDR3 loop spans 15 amino acids. The CDR3 reads CASSRGADDNNEQFF. CDR3 nucleotides: TGCGCCAGCAGCCGTGGCGCAGATGACAATAATGAGCAGTTCTTC.

This rearrangement joins TRBV11-3 to TRBJ2-1; D may be TRBD2 (5 bases). There are 15 residues in the CDR3. V lost 1 base and J 0 bases, leaving 7 bases between the germline ends. CDR1 and CDR2 from the germline V gene are SGHNT and YENEEA. The CDR3 region is CASSLGGLSYNEQFF. The DNA for the CDR3 is TGTGCCAGCAGCTTAGGAGGGCTCTCCTACAATGAGCAGTTCTTC. Drawing the rest from reference TRBV11-3 and TRBJ2-1, the complete variable domain is EAGVVQSPRYKIIEKKQPVAFWCNPISGHNTLYWYLQNLGQGPELLIRYENEEAVDDSQLPKDRFSAERLKGVDSTLKIQPAELGDSAVYLCASSLGGLSYNEQFFGPGTRLTVL.